This T cell receptor (beta chain) came from a study of preoperative IRX-2 immunotherapy in early breast cancer. This table comes from immunoSEQ multiplex PCR, and its TCRdb copy is limited to in-frame clones, with some not included. The repertoire includes approximately 44,000 clones, over 85% of them detected once, and around 1.6% sits in the top ten. CDR3 length: 13 amino acids. V gave up 5 bases and J gave up 1 base, with 8 bases separating them. Germline V lookup: CDR1 SGHTA, CDR2 FQGNSA. Noted treatment: preoperative locoregional IRX-2 cytokine immunotherapy. This chain connects TRBV7-2 to TRBJ2-5; the D is unclear. The clonotype comes from a human donor with breast cancer. The source material was tumor tissue, sampled after IRX-2 immunotherapy. The CDR3 DNA reads TGTGCCAGCAGCGCAAGGCGCCAAGAGACCCAGTACTTC. It yields the protein CASSARRQETQYF.